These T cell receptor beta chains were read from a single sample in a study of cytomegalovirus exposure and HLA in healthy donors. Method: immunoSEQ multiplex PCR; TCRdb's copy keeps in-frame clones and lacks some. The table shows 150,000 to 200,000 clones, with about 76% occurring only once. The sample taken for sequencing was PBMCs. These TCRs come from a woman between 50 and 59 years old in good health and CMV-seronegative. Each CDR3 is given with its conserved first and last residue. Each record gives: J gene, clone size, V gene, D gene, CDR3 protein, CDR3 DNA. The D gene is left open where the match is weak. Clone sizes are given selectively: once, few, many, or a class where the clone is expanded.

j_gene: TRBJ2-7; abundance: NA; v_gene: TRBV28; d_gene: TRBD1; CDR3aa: CASRPDRGLVSSYEQYF; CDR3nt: TGTGCCAGCAGACCGGACAGGGGGCTGGTGAGCTCCTACGAGCAGTACTTC
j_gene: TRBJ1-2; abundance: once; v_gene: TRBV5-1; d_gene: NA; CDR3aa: CASSFGGQANYGYTF; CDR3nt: TGCGCCAGCAGCTTCGGCGGTCAAGCTAACTATGGCTACACCTTC
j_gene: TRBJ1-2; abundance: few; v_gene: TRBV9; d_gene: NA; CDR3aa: CASSPRRGDIYGYTF; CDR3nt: TGTGCCAGCAGCCCCCGGAGGGGAGATATCTATGGCTACACCTTC
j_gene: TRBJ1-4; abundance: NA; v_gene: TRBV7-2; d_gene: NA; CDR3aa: CASSLAQGPLEKLFF; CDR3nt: TGTGCCAGCAGCTTAGCGCAGGGGCCCCTTGAAAAACTGTTTTTT
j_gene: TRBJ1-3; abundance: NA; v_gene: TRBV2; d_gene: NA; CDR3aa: CASAQVTAAAIYF; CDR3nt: TGTGCCAGCGCTCAGGTCACAGCGGCAGCCATATATTTT
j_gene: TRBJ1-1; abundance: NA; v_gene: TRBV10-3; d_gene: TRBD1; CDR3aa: CAIRQGAIGGTEAFF; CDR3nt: TGTGCCATCAGGCAGGGGGCCATTGGGGGTACTGAAGCTTTCTTT
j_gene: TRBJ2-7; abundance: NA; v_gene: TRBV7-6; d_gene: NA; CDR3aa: CASSPQTDTSYEQYF; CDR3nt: TGTGCCAGCAGCCCCCAGACAGATACTTCCTACGAGCAGTACTTC
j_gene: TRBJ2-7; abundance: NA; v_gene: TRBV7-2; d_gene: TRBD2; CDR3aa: CASSPRTSGVGEQYF; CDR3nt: TGTGCCAGCAGCCCCCGGACTAGCGGGGTAGGGGAGCAGTACTTC
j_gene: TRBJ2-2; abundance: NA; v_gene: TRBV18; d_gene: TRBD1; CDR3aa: CASSIQGHTGELFF; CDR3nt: TGTGCCAGCTCGATACAGGGGCACACCGGGGAGCTGTTTTTT
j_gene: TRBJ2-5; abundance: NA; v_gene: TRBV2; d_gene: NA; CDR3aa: CASSVIRNQETQYF; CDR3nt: TGTGCCAGCAGTGTCATCAGGAACCAAGAGACCCAGTACTTC
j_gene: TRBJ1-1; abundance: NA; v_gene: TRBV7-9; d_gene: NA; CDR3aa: CASSLTVGGSTFF; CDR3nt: TGTGCCAGCAGCTTGACAGTGGGCGGTTCAACTTTCTTT
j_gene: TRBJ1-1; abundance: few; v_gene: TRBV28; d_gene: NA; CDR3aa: CASTAVLLNTEAFF; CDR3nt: TGTGCCTCGACAGCAGTTCTACTGAACACTGAAGCTTTCTTT
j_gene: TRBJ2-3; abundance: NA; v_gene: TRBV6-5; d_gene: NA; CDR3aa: CASRASSDTQYF; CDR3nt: TGTGCCAGCAGGGCCTCATCAGATACGCAGTATTTT
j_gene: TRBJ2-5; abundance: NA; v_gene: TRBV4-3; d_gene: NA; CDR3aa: CASSQEGVAEETQYF; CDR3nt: TGCGCCAGCAGCCAAGAGGGGGTAGCGGAAGAGACCCAGTACTTC
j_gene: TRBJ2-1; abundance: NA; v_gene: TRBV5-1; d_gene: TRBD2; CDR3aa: CASRAWTSGPYNEQFF; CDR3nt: TGCGCCAGCAGGGCGTGGACTAGCGGGCCCTACAATGAGCAGTTCTTC
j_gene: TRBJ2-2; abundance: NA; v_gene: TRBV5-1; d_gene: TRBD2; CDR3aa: CASSLTSGSSPGELFF; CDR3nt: TGCGCCAGCAGCTTAACTAGCGGGAGTAGTCCCGGGGAGCTGTTTTTT
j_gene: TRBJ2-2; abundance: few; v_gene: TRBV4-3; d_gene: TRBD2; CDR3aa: CASSQEASGGMNTGELFF; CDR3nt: TGCGCCAGCAGCCAAGAGGCTAGCGGGGGGATGAACACCGGGGAGCTGTTTTTT
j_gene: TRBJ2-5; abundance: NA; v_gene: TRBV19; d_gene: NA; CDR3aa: CASSIRGTETQYF; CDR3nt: TGTGCCAGTAGTATAAGGGGGACGGAGACCCAGTACTTC
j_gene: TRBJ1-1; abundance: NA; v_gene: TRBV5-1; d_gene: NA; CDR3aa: CASSLGVSDPRDTEAFF; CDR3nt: TGCGCCAGCAGCTTGGGGGTGTCAGACCCGAGGGACACTGAAGCTTTCTTT
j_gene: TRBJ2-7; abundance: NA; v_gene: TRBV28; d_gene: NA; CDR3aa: CASSTTSYEQYF; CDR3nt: TGTGCCAGCAGTACTACTAGCTACGAGCAGTACTTC
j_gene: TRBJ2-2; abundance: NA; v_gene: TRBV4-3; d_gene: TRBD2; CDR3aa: CASSLRPGLQTGELFF; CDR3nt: TGCGCCAGCAGCCTTCGGCCGGGACTACAAACCGGGGAGCTGTTTTTT
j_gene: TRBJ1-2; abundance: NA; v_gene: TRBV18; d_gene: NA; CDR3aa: CASSPKTGYGYTF; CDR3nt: TGTGCCAGCTCACCAAAAACAGGCTATGGCTACACCTTC
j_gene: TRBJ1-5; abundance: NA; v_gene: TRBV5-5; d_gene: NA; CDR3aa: CASSLYADCLPQHF; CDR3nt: TGTGCCAGCAGCTTGTATGCGGACTGTCTGCCCCAGCATTTT
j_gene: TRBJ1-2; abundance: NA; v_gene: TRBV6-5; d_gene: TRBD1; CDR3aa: CASSYSSGTGAIGYTF; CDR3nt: TGTGCCAGCAGTTACTCGTCCGGGACAGGGGCTATCGGCTACACCTTC
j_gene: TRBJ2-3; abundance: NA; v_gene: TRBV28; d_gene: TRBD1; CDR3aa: CASRHTGGRGTQYF; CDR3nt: TGTGCCAGCAGACATACAGGGGGGCGCGGCACGCAGTATTTT
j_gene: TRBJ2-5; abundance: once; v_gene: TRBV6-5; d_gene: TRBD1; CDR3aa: CASSYFSGTGGADQYF; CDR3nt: TGTGCCAGCAGTTACTTTTCCGGGACAGGGGGCGCGGACCAGTACTTC
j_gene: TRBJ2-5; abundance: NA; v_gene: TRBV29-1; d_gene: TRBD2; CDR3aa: CSVDSLADQETQYF; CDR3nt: TGCAGCGTCGACTCCCTAGCGGACCAAGAGACCCAGTACTTC
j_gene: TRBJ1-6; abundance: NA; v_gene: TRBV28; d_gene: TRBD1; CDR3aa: CASSPGGKPRDSPLHF; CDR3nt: TGTGCCAGCAGTCCAGGGGGGAAGCCCAGGGATTCACCCCTCCACTTT
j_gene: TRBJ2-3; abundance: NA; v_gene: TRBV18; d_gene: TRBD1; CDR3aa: CASSHPGQGAFTDTQYF; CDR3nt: TGTGCCAGCTCACACCCAGGACAGGGGGCGTTTACAGATACGCAGTATTTT
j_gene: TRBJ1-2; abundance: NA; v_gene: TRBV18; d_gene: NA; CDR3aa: CASSPNPIGVSAYGYTF; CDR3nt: TGTGCCAGCTCACCGAATCCCATCGGGGTTTCAGCCTATGGCTACACCTTC
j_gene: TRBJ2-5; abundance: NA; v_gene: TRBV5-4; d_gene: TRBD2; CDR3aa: CASSSGGAGGPGETQYF; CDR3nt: TGTGCCAGCAGCTCGGGGGGAGCGGGAGGGCCGGGAGAGACCCAGTACTTC
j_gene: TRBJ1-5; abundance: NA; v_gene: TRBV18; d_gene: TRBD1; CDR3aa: CASSYTEGGGQPQHF; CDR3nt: TGTGCCAGCTCATACACGGAAGGGGGCGGGCAGCCCCAGCATTTT
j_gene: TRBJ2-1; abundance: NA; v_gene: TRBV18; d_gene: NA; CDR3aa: CASSPLPGDNEQFF; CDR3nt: TGTGCCAGCTCACCCCTTCCGGGGGACAATGAGCAGTTCTTC
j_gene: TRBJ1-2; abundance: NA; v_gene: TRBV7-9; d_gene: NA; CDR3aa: CASSLSGNTTNYGYTF; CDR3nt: TGTGCCAGCAGCTTATCAGGGAATACCACTAACTATGGCTACACCTTC
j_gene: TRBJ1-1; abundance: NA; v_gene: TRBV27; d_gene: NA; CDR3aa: CASSFGLEAFF; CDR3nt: TGTGCCAGCAGTTTCGGGTTAGAAGCTTTCTTT